This T cell receptor beta chain was captured by sequencing in a study of monozygotic twins with inflammatory bowel disease (dated by TCRdb to the late 2010s). The study in broad terms: The complete study included 30 or so monozygotic twin pairs: 19 IBD-discordant Danish pairs and nine German pairs, of which four were IBD-concordant and five were IBD-discordant. Disease-associated traits were sought mainly through comparisons between IBD patients and their genetically identical healthy co-twins within discordant pairs. Each individual had, on average, about 151 000 unique TCRalpha sequences and 181 000 unique TCRbeta sequences available for analysis. Results and caveats for the whole study, not just this receptor: The results gave no support for a single strong signal or clonotype linked to IBD. TCRbeta repertoire diversity, by inverse Simpson index, was decreased in IBD patients compared with their healthy co-twins. Differing immunosuppressive treatments among patients may have added background noise and inter-individual variability to the repertoires. Repertoire similarity did not differ between concordant and discordant twins, which could be due to limited statistical power. Fewer clonotypes were shared with other individuals by IBD patients than by healthy twins, most markedly in patients showing signs of disease activity. Distinction between different T cell subtypes could not be achieved in the analysis.

Libraries were prepared through 5' RACE. Each TCR library was prepared from around 3.5 ug of total RNA. For each sample, cDNA synthesis was carried out in eight separate reactions using SMARTScribe reverse transcriptase. During cDNA synthesis, template switching introduced unique molecular identifiers that contained a 6-nucleotide sample barcode. Two nested PCRs of approximately 16 and 10 cycles amplified the TCRalpha and TCRbeta cDNA, and bead purification followed each PCR. Before amplification, the cDNA was both treated with uracil DNA-glycosylase and purified with the QIAquick PCR purification kit. The second PCR added Illumina TruSeq-compatible adapters along with sample-specific barcodes. TapeStation and Qubit were used to check library quality and concentration, and 4 to 6.5 ng of each library went into the pool. Sequencing of the pooled libraries was done on an Illumina HiSeq2500 single-index Rapid Run using custom sequencing primers and 2 x 100 bp reads. The source study handled its data this way. MiGEC version 1.2.6 was used for UMI-based consensus assembly to correct PCR and sequencing errors. V(D)J alignment, clonotype assembly and CDR3 extraction were performed with MiXCR version 2.1.1. To normalise gene usage, clonotype sharing and MAIT/NKT TCR abundance, the top 1000, 10 000 and 20 000 clonotypes in each sample were analysed. Diversity was computed as the inverse Simpson index with the vegan R package after downsampling to 27 000 UMIs. Statistical testing used paired Mann-Whitney U tests on the discordant twin pairs and applied Benjamini-Hochberg correction for multiple testing. After the reads were reprocessed by TCRdb, one entry was made per CDR3 protein sequence, with no DNA. These V and J calls derive from TCRdb rather than the authors' analysis. This sample's clone table shows under 350,000 distinct CDR3 sequences. In total, the top ten clones hold 5% to 6% of the sample.

The CDR3 runs 16 amino acids, cysteine and phenylalanine included. No DNA is given. Sequences MGHRA (CDR1) and YSYEKL (CDR2) are obtained from the germline V gene. Comments on this clonotype: Its antigen has not been determined.

From each donor, an approximately 2.3 ml peripheral blood sample was drawn into PAXgene tubes and stored at -80 degrees C. Without T cell sorting, total RNA was isolated from whole blood using the PAXgene blood miRNA kit on an automated QIAcube. Peripheral blood from monozygotic twin pairs concordant or discordant for inflammatory bowel disease was subjected to deep TCRalpha and TCRbeta repertoire profiling with unique molecular barcoding. Smoking habits were recorded for all twin pairs, with individuals classified as current, former or never smokers. The rearrangement joined TRBV4-1 to TRBJ1-5; the TCRdb D gene call, TRBD1, has no DNA to confirm it. This clonotype was sampled from a human donor with ulcerative colitis or Crohn's disease, or a healthy co-twin of an affected twin (not recorded which). Sequencing was performed on blood. The CDR3 is CASSQGTAFFNQPQHF.